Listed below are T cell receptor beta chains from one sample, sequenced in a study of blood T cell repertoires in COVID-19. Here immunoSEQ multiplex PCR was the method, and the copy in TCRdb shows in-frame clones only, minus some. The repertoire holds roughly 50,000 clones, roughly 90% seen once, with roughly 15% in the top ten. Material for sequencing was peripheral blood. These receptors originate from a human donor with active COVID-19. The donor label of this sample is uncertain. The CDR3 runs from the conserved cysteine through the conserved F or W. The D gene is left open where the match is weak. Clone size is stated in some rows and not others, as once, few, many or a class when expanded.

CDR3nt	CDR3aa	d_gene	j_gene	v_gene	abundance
TGTGCCAGCAGCTTTGGGGGAGGCACCGGGGAGCTGTTTTTT	CASSFGGGTGELFF	.	TRBJ2-2	TRBV7-2	.
TGTGCCAGAAGGGAGGGACAGGGGAAGTGTTCACCCCTCCACTTT	CARREGQGKCSPLHF	TRBD1	TRBJ1-6	TRBV5-3	few
TGTGCCAGCAGCCCCACAGGACTAGCGGCCTACGAGCAGTACTTC	CASSPTGLAAYEQYF	TRBD2	TRBJ2-7	TRBV7-6	.
TGTGCCACCAGCAGAGATCCATCGTGGACAGTCAATCAGCCCCAGCATTTT	CATSRDPSWTVNQPQHF	.	TRBJ1-5	TRBV15	.
TGTGCCAGCAGGAGACAGGGGGCCAACACCGGGGAGCTGTTTTTT	CASRRQGANTGELFF	TRBD1	TRBJ2-2	TRBV2	.
TGTGCCAGCAGCGTAGGTTCGACTTTCTCTGGAAACACCATATATTTT	CASSVGSTFSGNTIYF	.	TRBJ1-3	TRBV9	few
TGTGCCAGCAGCTTAGCGGGGGGGCCGGGGTACGAGCAGTACTTC	CASSLAGGPGYEQYF	TRBD2	TRBJ2-7	TRBV5-4	.
.	CASSTSVPPQYF	.	TRBJ2-3	TRBV6-2/TRBV6-3	.
TGTGCCAGCACCTCCAGGGATGCGTTGGAGCAGTACTTC	CASTSRDALEQYF	.	TRBJ2-7	TRBV27	.
TGTGCCAGCAGTGAGGGGCGAAGGGCTCAGCCCCAGCATTTT	CASSEGRRAQPQHF	.	TRBJ1-5	TRBV2	.
TGTGCCAGCAGCAGGGGGTCAGACTATGGCTACACCTTC	CASSRGSDYGYTF	TRBD1	TRBJ1-2	TRBV6-5	once